These 26 T cell receptor beta chains were sequenced from one sample in a study of Ad26.COV2.S vaccination and SARS-CoV-2 variants. The table came from immunoSEQ multiplex PCR; TCRdb's copy has only in-frame clones and leaves some out. The table shows some 300,000 clones, with 70% to 90% occurring only once. Treatment of the sample: approximately 18 received Ad26.COV2.S at low or high dose, single or two shots; about 5 received placebo; per-sample allocation not given. The samples were gathered on day 63 after the first injection of vaccine or placebo. Sample: peripheral blood, taken in a trial of Ad26.COV2.S vaccine versus placebo. The receptors were gathered from a person aged 18-65 years who received the Ad26.COV2.S COVID-19 vaccine or a placebo.

This clone appeared once. The J gene is TRBJ2-5, the V gene TRBV2; 11 bases agree with TRBD2. CDR3 length equals 15 residues. With 6 bases clipped from V and 4 bases from J, the junction kept 7 bases outside the gene matches. The germline gives CDR1 SNHLY, CDR2 FYNNEI. CDR3 coding DNA: TGTGCCAGCAGCGAGACTAGCGGGGTTGGAGAGACCCAGTACTTC. Amino acids: CASSETSGVGETQYF.

The chain recombines TRBV18 with TRBJ1-2; possibly TRBD1 for D (5 bases). Germline CDR1 reads KGHSH; CDR2 reads LQKENI. Between the trimmed V and J ends, which lost 4 bases and 3 bases, there was a span of 9 bases. The CDR3 totals 13 residues. CDR3 loop: CASSRGTDYGYTF. CDR3 DNA sequence: TGTGCCAGCTCACGAGGGACGGACTATGGCTACACCTTC.

CDR3 sequence: CASRTGGNTIYF. CDR3 DNA: TGTGCCAGCAGGACGGGTGGAAACACCATATATTTT. The chain recombines TRBV2 with TRBJ1-3; D gene unclear. V lost 6 bases and J lost 3, with 6 bases in between. The germline CDR1 and CDR2 sequences are SNHLY and FYNNEI. The CDR3 extends over 12 amino acids.

The chain links TRBV28 to TRBJ1-5; D gene ambiguous. V lost 4 bases and J 1 base, leaving 14 bases between the germline ends. The CDR3 runs to 16 residues. Germline V gene lookup returns CDR1 MDHEN and CDR2 SYDVKM. The CDR3 sequence: CASSSLGDGSNQPQHF. The CDR3 DNA is TGTGCCAGCAGTTCGCTTGGGGATGGCAGCAATCAGCCCCAGCATTTT.

The chain uses TRBV3-1 (or the pseudogene TRBV3-2) and TRBJ2-7; no definite D call. The CDR3 runs to 15 residues. CDR1 is LGHDT, CDR2 YNNKEL, per germline (reference sequence). Trimming left V 3 bases short and J 0 bases short, with 12 bases between. This chain's CDR3 is CASSQSLSISYEQYF. The CDR3 DNA reads TGTGCCAGCAGCCAGTCTCTATCTATCTCCTACGAGCAGTACTTC.

The chain joins TRBV5-5 to TRBJ1-6; D unresolved. The CDR3 length is 15 residues. V was shortened by 2 bases and J by 2 bases, with 8 bases between the two germline ends. Germline-derived CDR1 and CDR2 are SGHKS and YYEKEE (reference sequence). CDR3 residues: CASSFRQPYNSPLHF. The CDR3, as DNA: TGTGCCAGCAGCTTTAGGCAACCCTATAATTCACCCCTCCACTTT.

This chain joins TRBV6-1 and TRBJ1-2; D gene ambiguous. The CDR3 loop spans 14 amino acids. CDR1 and CDR2 from the germline V gene are MNHNS and SASEGT. The V gene lost 2 bases and the J gene lost 0 bases, with 7 bases spanning the gap. The CDR3 here is CASSEHTANYGYTF. The CDR3 DNA follows: TGTGCCAGCAGTGAACACACCGCTAACTATGGCTACACCTTC.

This clone was observed a few times. This chain uses TRBV5-6 with TRBJ1-6; no reliable D call. Germline V lookup: CDR1 SGHDT, CDR2 YYEEEE. The CDR3 totals 14 residues. V was cut by 4 bases and J by 3 bases, with 8 bases left in between. The CDR3 DNA sequence: TGTGCCAGCAGCCCTGGGGTCTATAATTCACCCCTCCACTTT. Amino acids: CASSPGVYNSPLHF. The complete variable domain, with remaining parts taken from reference TRBV5-6 and TRBJ1-6, reads DAGVTQSPTHLIKTRGQQVTLRCSPKSGHDTVSWYQQALGQGPQFIFQYYEEEERQRGNFPDRFSGHQFPNYSSELNVNALLLGDSALYLCASSPGVYNSPLHFGNGTRLTVT.

This chain uses TRBV25-1 with TRBJ2-2, with TRBD1 matching over 8 bases. This CDR3 comprises 14 residues. Losses at the gene ends were 6 bases for V and 4 bases for J; bases not matched to a gene: 4. CDR1 is MGHDK, CDR2 SYGVNS, per germline. DNA for the CDR3: TGTGCCAGCAGAGGACAGGGAGGCACCGGGGAGCTGTTTTTT. Protein: CASRGQGGTGELFF.

The chain joins TRBV5-1 to TRBJ2-3, with TRBD1 as a possible D gene (5 bases). Per the germline V gene, CDR1 is SGHRS and CDR2 is YFSETQ. This CDR3 region has 13 residues. Deletions cut 5 bases from V and 0 bases from J, with 7 bases between. This CDR3 is CASRTESTDTQYF. The CDR3 DNA reads as TGCGCCAGCAGGACAGAGAGCACAGATACGCAGTATTTT.

The chain is built from TRBV5-1 and TRBJ1-4; the D is unclear. CDR3 length equals 14 residues. Trimming cost V 0 bases and J 6 bases, with 9 bases left between them. The germline gives CDR1 SGHRS, CDR2 YFSETQ. CDR3: CASSLGGIDEKLFF. The CDR3 DNA reads as TGCGCCAGCAGCTTGGGAGGAATAGATGAAAAACTGTTTTTT.

The rearrangement uses TRBV4-1 and TRBJ2-5, with D unresolved. The CDR3 contains 14 residues. Trimming took 2 bases from V and 4 from J, leaving 11 bases between them. Per the germline V gene, CDR1 is MGHRA and CDR2 is YSYEKL. The DNA of the CDR3 is TGCGCCAGCAGCCAATGGGCTGGGCTAGAGACCCAGTACTTC. This codes for CASSQWAGLETQYF.

The chain carries TRBV2 and TRBJ1-2, with D tentatively TRBD1 (6 bases). Germline-derived CDR1 and CDR2 are SNHLY and FYNNEI. V lost 4 bases to trimming and J lost 3 bases, with 12 bases between them. The CDR3 totals 14 residues. For the CDR3, the DNA is TGTGCCAGCAGTGTACAGGGTTTTGACTATGGCTACACCTTC. It translates to CASSVQGFDYGYTF.

The chain couples TRBV20-1 to TRBJ2-1, with 9 bases matching TRBD2. The germline CDR1 and CDR2 sequences are DFQATT and SNEGSKA (reference sequence). The CDR3 sequence is 14 residues long. Germline trimming cut 3 bases from V and 5 bases from J; bases unmatched to any gene: 5. The CDR3 region is CSASIQRGDNEQFF. CDR3 in DNA: TGCAGTGCTAGTATCCAGCGGGGGGACAATGAGCAGTTCTTC.

This clone was recorded once. The chain recombines TRBV6-5 with TRBJ1-1; possible D gene TRBD1, 6 bases. The CDR3 sequence is 15 residues long. Germline V gene sequence: CDR1 MNHEY, CDR2 SVGAGI. V lost 6 bases and J 3 bases, leaving 17 bases between the germline ends. Written as DNA, the CDR3 is TGTGCCAGCAGGTCAGGGGTCCTGGGGGACACTGAAGCTTTCTTT. Amino acid sequence: CASRSGVLGDTEAFF.

CDR3 amino acids: CASSEWKRGNQPQHF. The CDR3, as DNA: TGTGCCAGCAGTGAGTGGAAAAGGGGCAATCAGCCCCAGCATTTT. The chain recombines TRBV6-1 with TRBJ1-5; D unresolved. Trimming took 3 bases from V and 2 from J, leaving 11 bases between them. The V gene's germline CDR1 is MNHNS and CDR2 SASEGT. The length of the CDR3 is 15 residues.

The gene calls are TRBV5-1 and TRBJ2-5, with TRBD1 matching 8 bases. The CDR3 extends over 15 amino acids. The germline gives CDR1 SGHRS, CDR2 YFSETQ. J lost 4 bases, V lost 4 bases, and 9 bases had no gene match. The CDR3 bases are TGCGCCAGCAGCAAAAACGGACAGGGACCAGAGACCCAGTACTTC. This translates into CASSKNGQGPETQYF.

The gene calls are TRBV9 and TRBJ1-5; D gene unclear. This CDR3 has 17 amino acids. Trimming removed 1 base from V and 6 bases from J, with 20 bases in between. In germline, CDR1 is SGDLS, CDR2 YYNGEE. In nucleotides, the CDR3 is TGTGCCAGCAGCGTACAAGTAGGGCGGGGAGTAGGTCAGCCCCAGCATTTT. Residues: CASSVQVGRGVGQPQHF. Full variable domain (remainder filled in from reference TRBV9 and TRBJ1-5): DSGVTQTPKHLITATGQRVTLRCSPRSGDLSVYWYQQSLDQGLQFLIQYYNGEERAKGNILERFSAQQFPDLHSELNLSSLELGDSALYFCASSVQVGRGVGQPQHFGDGTRLSIL.

V and J are TRBV7-2 and TRBJ1-1; D is perhaps TRBD1 (6 bases). The CDR3 runs to 14 residues. Germline V gene data show CDR1 as SGHTA and CDR2 as FQGNSA. Deletions cut 4 bases from V and 6 bases from J, with 15 bases between. The DNA for the CDR3 is TGTGCCAGCAGCTCTCAACAGGGTTGGGCTGAAGCTTTCTTT. Its translation is CASSSQQGWAEAFF.

This chain joins TRBV4-3 and TRBJ2-7; a possible D gene is TRBD1 (6 bases). CDR1 LGHNA and CDR2 YSLEER come from the germline V gene. V lost 4 bases, J lost 7 bases, and 14 bases lay in between. The CDR3 spans 13 residues. The CDR3 loop is CASSLQGSGEQYF. Written as DNA, the CDR3 is TGCGCCAGCAGCCTTCAGGGGTCTGGAGAGCAGTACTTC.

This chain joins TRBV7-9 and TRBJ1-2; 8 bases fit TRBD1. The CDR3 is 14 residues long. The V and J ends lost 8 bases and 4 bases, in that order; junction bases with no gene match: 9. Germline V gives CDR1 SEHNR, CDR2 FQNEAQ (reference sequence). CDR3 in amino acids: CASEAGGYSYGYTF. CDR3 bases: TGTGCCAGCGAGGCAGGGGGCTATTCCTATGGCTACACCTTC.

The CDR3 DNA reads as TGTGCCAGCAGTTTCAAAAACACCGGGGAGCTGTTTTTT. Protein sequence: CASSFKNTGELFF. The chain recombines TRBV12-3 or TRBV12-4 with TRBJ2-2; D gene uncertain. Trimming removed 3 bases at V and 2 bases at J, with 4 bases between. The CDR3 totals 13 residues.

The chain couples TRBV5-1 to TRBJ2-5; TRBD2 agrees at 7 bases. V gave up 4 bases and J gave up 8 bases; unmatched junction bases: 14. The CDR3 contains 15 residues. The germline V gene has CDR1 SGHRS and CDR2 YFSETQ. CDR3 nucleotides: TGCGCCAGCAGCCCTCAAGCGGGGCCCCAGTCAACCCAGTACTTC. Translation gives CASSPQAGPQSTQYF.

This sequence joins TRBV4-3 and TRBJ2-1, with D possibly matching TRBD1 (6 bases). Trimming took 1 base from V and 3 from J, leaving 10 bases between them. Per the germline V gene, CDR1 is LGHNA and CDR2 is YSLEER. This CDR3 has 15 residues. CDR3 in amino acids: CASSQGGPLYNEQFF. CDR3 nucleotides: TGCGCCAGCAGCCAAGGGGGGCCGCTCTACAATGAGCAGTTCTTC.

The J gene is TRBJ2-2, the V gene TRBV14, with D hard to call. Germline CDR1 SGHDN, CDR2 FVKESK. Trimming took off 5 bases at V and 8 bases at J, with 6 bases between the two ends. The CDR3 is 11 residues long. CDR3 sequence: CASSSGGELFF. As DNA, the CDR3 is TGTGCCAGCAGCTCCGGGGGGGAGCTGTTTTTT.

The genes are TRBV30 and TRBJ1-4, with 10 bases fitting TRBD1. This CDR3 contains 19 residues. The germline V gene has CDR1 GTSNPN and CDR2 SVGIG (reference sequence). V shed 3 bases and J 1 base; nucleotides not matched to a gene: 14. The CDR3 loop is CAWRAAGTGARRTNEKLFF. CDR3 coding DNA: TGTGCCTGGAGAGCAGCCGGGACAGGGGCAAGGAGAACTAATGAAAAACTGTTTTTT.